The 15 T cell receptor beta chains below all came from one sample that was sequenced in a study of neoadjuvant nivolumab and ipilimumab in lung cancer. TCRdb's table, derived via immunoSEQ multiplex PCR, lists solely in-frame clones and lacks some. The sample holds under 9,000 clones, 84% seen once. Material: tumor tissue, obtained after neoadjuvant nivolumab, alone or with ipilimumab, at or shortly before surgery. The source is an adult with non-small cell lung cancer.

The V call is TRBV5-1, the J call TRBJ2-7, with 11 bases that match TRBD2. Germline CDR1 and CDR2: SGHRS and YFSETQ. The CDR3 runs to 17 residues. V was clipped by 0 bases and J by 0 bases; unmatched bases: 5. In DNA form, the CDR3 reads TGCGCCAGCAGCTTGGGACTAGCGGGGAACCCCTCCTACGAGCAGTACTTC. Amino acids: CASSLGLAGNPSYEQYF.

In DNA, the CDR3 is TGTGCCAGCAGCATCCAAACTAGTAACAATGAGCAGTTCTTC. This encodes CASSIQTSNNEQFF. The chain employs TRBV7-2 and TRBJ2-1; TRBD2 might be the D (5 bases). The germline CDR1 and CDR2 sequences are SGHTA and FQGNSA. V lost 5 bases and J 5 bases, leaving 13 bases between the germline ends. This CDR3 has 14 amino acids.

The chain employs TRBV5-1 and TRBJ1-1; tentative D call: TRBD1 (5 bases). This CDR3 spans 18 amino acids. Germline CDR1 is SGHRS and CDR2 is YFSETQ. The ends were cut back, 4 bases at V and 1 base at J, with 23 bases in the middle. The DNA for the CDR3 is TGCGCCAGCAGCCCCCCTTTGTGGGGGGTCGACAAGAACACTGAAGCTTTCTTT. This gives the protein CASSPPLWGVDKNTEAFF.

V and J are TRBV30 and TRBJ1-2; 8 bases are shared with TRBD1. This CDR3 is built from 15 residues. J was trimmed by 5 bases and V by 3 bases; bases with no gene match: 11. Germline CDR1 and CDR2: GTSNPN and SVGIG (reference sequence). CDR3 amino acids: CAWRPGTGGSYGYTF. CDR3 coding DNA: TGTGCCTGGAGACCGGGGACAGGCGGTTCGTATGGCTACACCTTC.

The V call is TRBV11-2, the J call TRBJ2-5; D remains ambiguous. The V end lost 3 bases, the J end lost 4 bases, and 6 bases lay between the germline ends. The CDR3 has 12 amino acids. Per germline, CDR1 SGHAT and CDR2 FQNNGV. The CDR3 nucleotides read TGTGCCAGCAGCTTCGTCGGAGAGACCCAGTACTTC. Translation gives CASSFVGETQYF.

This chain links TRBV5-1 with TRBJ1-5; the D gene is possibly TRBD1 (5 bases). Germline loops: CDR1 SGHRS, CDR2 YFSETQ. Deletions cut 4 bases from V and 4 bases from J, with 12 bases between. The CDR3 is 14 residues long. The CDR3 sequence is CASSPDSTNQPQHF. The CDR3 DNA reads as TGCGCCAGCAGCCCCGACAGTACTAATCAGCCCCAGCATTTT.

The chain links TRBV7-2 to TRBJ1-3; 7 positions match TRBD1. CDR3 length: 15 residues. From germline, CDR1 is SGHTA and CDR2 FQGNSA. The V and J ends lost 7 bases and 0 bases, in that order; junction bases with no gene match: 6. The CDR3 DNA follows: TGTGCCAGCACCTTGGGACAGACCTCTGGAAACACCATATATTTT. Its protein is CASTLGQTSGNTIYF.

The genes are TRBV19 and TRBJ1-5; a weak D match, TRBD1 (5 bases). Trimming took 5 bases from V and 2 from J, leaving 7 bases between them. The length of the CDR3 is 13 residues. Per germline, CDR1 LNHDA and CDR2 SQIVND (reference sequence). CDR3 protein: CASSRGGNQPQHF. CDR3 bases: TGTGCCAGTAGTCGGGGGGGCAATCAGCCCCAGCATTTT.

This clone has more than one count but fewer than ten. The rearrangement joins TRBV11-2 to TRBJ2-7; D possibly corresponds to TRBD1 (6 bases). V was clipped by 4 bases and J by 6 bases, with 22 bases between them. Germline assignment: CDR1 SGHAT and CDR2 FQNNGV. CDR3 length: 16 residues. The CDR3 DNA follows: TGTGCCAGCAGCTCGACCGCTACAGGGAATCGTGGCGAGCAGTACTTC. This translates into CASSSTATGNRGEQYF.

V is TRBV5-5 and J is TRBJ2-1, with 10 bases lining up with TRBD2. CDR3 size: 15 residues. V lost 0 bases to trimming and J lost 7 bases; unmatched junction nucleotides: 4. Looked up from germline, CDR1 is SGHKS and CDR2 is YYEKEE (reference sequence). In DNA, the CDR3 is TGTGCCAGCAGCTTGGAACTAGCGGGATGGAATGAGCAGTTCTTC. Translation: CASSLELAGWNEQFF.

The rearrangement uses TRBV5-1 and TRBJ2-7; no clear D gene. V lost 4 bases, J lost 0 bases, and 14 bases lay in between. The CDR3 has 15 residues. The germline CDR1 and CDR2 sequences are SGHRS and YFSETQ. CDR3 nucleotides: TGCGCCAGCAGCACCCAAGGGCCGCCCTCCTACGAGCAGTACTTC. Protein product: CASSTQGPPSYEQYF. Complete variable domain (other parts from reference TRBV5-1 and TRBJ2-7): KAGVTQTPRYLIKTRGQQVTLSCSPISGHRSVSWYQQTPGQGLQFLFEYFSETQRNKGNFPGRFSGRQFSNSRSEMNVSTLELGDSALYLCASSTQGPPSYEQYFGPGTRLTVT.

This chain uses TRBV29-1 with TRBJ1-2, with 9 bases fitting TRBD1. This CDR3 spans 12 amino acids. Unmatched junction bases numbered 10, after V lost 7 bases and J lost 10 bases. Germline loops: CDR1 SQVTM, CDR2 ANQGSEA. CDR3 nucleotides: TGCAGCGCGATGGGGGACAGGGCTAACTACACCTTC. It specifies CSAMGDRANYTF.

This rearrangement joins TRBV29-1 to TRBJ1-5; D may be TRBD1 (6 bases). Germline V gene data show CDR1 as SQVTM and CDR2 as ANQGSEA. The V gene lost 4 bases and the J gene lost 5 bases, with 12 bases spanning the gap. The CDR3 spans 13 residues. The CDR3 DNA reads as TGCAGCGTTGGGGGGTCAGGGGATCAGCCCCAGCATTTT. Translating gives CSVGGSGDQPQHF.

This chain connects TRBV19 to TRBJ2-7; 9 bases line up with TRBD1. CDR1 is LNHDA, CDR2 SQIVND, per germline (reference sequence). J lost 4 bases, V lost 5 bases, and 12 bases had no gene match. This CDR3 comprises 16 residues. For the CDR3, the DNA is TGTGCCAGTAGTCCCCGAGGGGGACAGGGTGGGTACGAGCAGTACTTC. Translated, it gives CASSPRGGQGGYEQYF.

The V and J genes are TRBV7-9 and TRBJ2-7; D is undetermined. V was pared by 1 base and J by 4 bases, with 5 bases between. CDR1 is SEHNR and CDR2 is FQNEAQ in the germline V gene (reference sequence). This CDR3 comprises 12 residues. The CDR3 bases are TGTGCCAGCAGCTTAGGTCAATACGAGCAGTACTTC. It yields the protein CASSLGQYEQYF.